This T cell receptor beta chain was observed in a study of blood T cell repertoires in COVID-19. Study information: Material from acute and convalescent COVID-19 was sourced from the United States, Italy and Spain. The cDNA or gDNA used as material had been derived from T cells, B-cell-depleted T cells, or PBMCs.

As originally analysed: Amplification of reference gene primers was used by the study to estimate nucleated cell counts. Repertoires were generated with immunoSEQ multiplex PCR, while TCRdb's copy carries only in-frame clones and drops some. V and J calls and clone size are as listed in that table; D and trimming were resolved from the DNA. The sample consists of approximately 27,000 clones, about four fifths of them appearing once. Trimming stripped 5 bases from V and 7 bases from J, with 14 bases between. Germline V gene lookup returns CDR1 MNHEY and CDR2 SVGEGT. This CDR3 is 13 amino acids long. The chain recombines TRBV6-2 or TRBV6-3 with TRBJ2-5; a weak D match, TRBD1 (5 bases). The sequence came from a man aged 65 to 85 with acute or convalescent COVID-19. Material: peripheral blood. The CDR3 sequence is CASSPQNRRTQYF. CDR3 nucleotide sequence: TGTGCCAGCAGTCCGCAGAACAGGCGGACCCAGTACTTC.